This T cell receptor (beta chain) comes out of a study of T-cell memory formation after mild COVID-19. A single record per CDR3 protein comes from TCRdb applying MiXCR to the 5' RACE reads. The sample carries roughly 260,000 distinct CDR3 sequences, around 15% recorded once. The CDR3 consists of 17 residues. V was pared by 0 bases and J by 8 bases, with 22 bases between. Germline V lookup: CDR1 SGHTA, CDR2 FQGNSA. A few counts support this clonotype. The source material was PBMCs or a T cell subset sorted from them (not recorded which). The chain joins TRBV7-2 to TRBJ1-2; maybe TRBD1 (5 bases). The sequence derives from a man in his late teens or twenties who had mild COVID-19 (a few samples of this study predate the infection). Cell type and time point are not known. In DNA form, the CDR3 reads TGTGCCAGCAGCTTAGCCCGCCGGAGGGGCGCGTCGAAAGGCTACACCTTC. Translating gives CASSLARRRGASKGYTF.